These T cell receptor beta chains were read from a single sample in a study of shared clonotypes between healthy human individuals. Using immunoSEQ multiplex PCR, the repertoire was profiled, and TCRdb retains in-frame clones only, with some absent. Here the sample spans just over 2,000,000 clones, less than 95% being singletons. The sequencing input was naive CD8+ T cells sorted from blood. All receptors derive from a man aged 18 to 30 in good health. Both conserved end residues are part of each CDR3. A D gene is named only where the DNA matches it firmly. Rows may omit the clone size; those that give it use once, few, many or a size class.

v_call	clone_size	d_call	j_call	cdr3_nt	cdr3_aa
TRBV11-2	once	TRBD2	TRBJ2-2	TGTGCCAGCAGCCCGGCCGGGACTAGCGGGAGGCGAACCGGGGAGCTGTTTTTT	CASSPAGTSGRRTGELFF
TRBV4-3	NA	NA	TRBJ2-7	TGCGCCAGCAGCCCCGGACCCGACCTAGGGGAACTATACGAGCAGTACTTC	CASSPGPDLGELYEQYF
TRBV7-8	NA	NA	TRBJ1-1	TGTGCCAGCAGCTTAGCAAGGGGCGGGTTGAACACTGAAGCTTTCTTT	CASSLARGGLNTEAFF
TRBV19	NA	NA	TRBJ2-7	TGTGCCAGTAGTGCGGGGCCTCAGGGGACCCCCTACGAGCAGTACTTC	CASSAGPQGTPYEQYF
TRBV15	NA	TRBD2	TRBJ2-5	TGTGCCACCAGCAGAGATTTAGGACTAGCGGGAATCTTAGGGGAGACCCAGTACTTC	CATSRDLGLAGILGETQYF
TRBV7-8	NA	TRBD1	TRBJ1-2	TGTGCCAGCAGCTTGGGGGGAGACCGCCCGGGACAGTTAACCTATGGCTACACCTTC	CASSLGGDRPGQLTYGYTF
TRBV7-9	NA	TRBD2	TRBJ2-5	TGTGCCAGCAGCTCCCGGACTAGCGGGTTCCAAGAGACCCAGTACTTC	CASSSRTSGFQETQYF
TRBV4-1	NA	TRBD1	TRBJ1-2	TGCGCCAGCAGCCAGGTGGACAGGGGAGGCTATGGCTACACCTTC	CASSQVDRGGYGYTF
TRBV9	NA	NA	TRBJ2-1	TGTGCCAGCAGCGTAGAGGGAGGGGGTCAGTACAATGAGCAGTTCTTC	CASSVEGGGQYNEQFF
TRBV13	NA	NA	TRBJ2-7	TGTGCCAGCAGCCGCCGGGGGACCCTCTCCTACGAGCAGTACTTC	CASSRRGTLSYEQYF
TRBV27	once	TRBD1	TRBJ2-3	TGTGCCAGCAGTGACCGGGACAGGAGCACAGATACGCAGTATTTT	CASSDRDRSTDTQYF
TRBV10-3	NA	TRBD1	TRBJ2-1	TGTGCCATCAGTGAGTGGGGACAGGGGCGCAATGAGCAGTTCTTC	CAISEWGQGRNEQFF
TRBV7-2	NA	NA	TRBJ2-7	TGTGCCAGCAGCTTGAGAGGAATCGACTACGAGCAGTACTTC	CASSLRGIDYEQYF
TRBV4-3	NA	NA	TRBJ2-1	TGCGCCAGCAGCTTCGAGCGAGCTGTTTGGCGGAATGAGCAGTTCTTC	CASSFERAVWRNEQFF
TRBV4-1	NA	TRBD1	TRBJ2-5	TGCGCCAGCAGCCAACCGGGACAGGGTATAATGGAGACCCAGTACTTC	CASSQPGQGIMETQYF
TRBV20-1	NA	NA	TRBJ2-7	TGCAGTGCTACCCCGGCCTACGAGCAGTACTTC	CSATPAYEQYF
TRBV28	NA	NA	TRBJ2-5	TGTGCCAGCAGCCCAGAATCCGGAGAGACCCAGTACTTC	CASSPESGETQYF
TRBV7-6	NA	NA	TRBJ1-1	TGTGCCAGCAGCTTAGACCCTCTGGGGACTGAAGCTTTCTTT	CASSLDPLGTEAFF
TRBV5-6	once	NA	TRBJ1-2	TGTGCCAGCAGCTCGAGATTTAACTATGGCTACACCTTC	CASSSRFNYGYTF